The 32 T cell receptor beta chains reported below all come from one sample, sequenced in a study of vaccination and CD4 T cells after COVID-19. This sample's treatment: approximately 9-day PBMC culture with coronavirus spike peptide pools or control peptides (ViraFEST assay). An Oncomine TCR Beta short-read assay was used to sequence the DNA from cultured CD4+ T cells. One entry per CDR3 protein, called by TCRdb with MiXCR from the PCR reads. The table includes 13,000 to 15,000 distinct CDR3 sequences, around 56% detected once. No antigen has been assigned to these receptors. The sample consisted of CD4+ T cells from blood, cultured in vitro. All receptors derive from a human donor who had recovered from COVID-19.

The chain employs TRBV6-1 and TRBJ1-1; D ambiguous. The germline V gene encodes CDR1 MNHNS and CDR2 SASEGT. This CDR3 region has 12 residues. Trimming pared 6 bases from V and 5 bases from J, leaving 10 bases between. The CDR3 coding sequence is TGTGCCAGCAGCTTACCGGGGACTGAAGCTTTCTTT. Its protein product is CASSLPGTEAFF.

This clonotype was seen a handful of times. J is TRBJ2-4 and V is TRBV5-8; TRBD1 is a possible D gene (5 bases). CDR3 length equals 11 residues. From germline, CDR1 is SGHTS and CDR2 YDEGEE. Trimming removed 0 bases from V and 14 bases from J, with 9 bases in between. This chain's CDR3 is CASSLGDREYF. In nucleotides, the CDR3 is TGTGCCAGCAGCTTGGGAGACAGAGAGTACTTC. Looking up the rest from reference TRBV5-8 and TRBJ2-4 gives the full variable domain: EAGVTQSPTHLIKTRGQQATLRCSPISGHTSVYWYQQALGLGLQFLLWYDEGEERNRGNFPPRFSGRQFPNYSSELNVNALELEDSALYLCASSLGDREYFGAGTRLSVL.

This chain joins TRBV7-9 and TRBJ1-4; D unclear. The germline V gene has CDR1 SEHNR and CDR2 FQNEAQ (reference sequence). This CDR3 has 15 amino acids. The V end was cut by 6 bases, the J end by 5 bases, with 16 bases between. The CDR3 DNA sequence: TGTGCCAGCAGGGTCGGCGGGAATCAAAATGAAAAACTGTTTTTT. Translated, it gives CASRVGGNQNEKLFF. The variable domain in full, with the rest retrieved from reference TRBV7-9 and TRBJ1-4, is DTGVSQNPRHKITKRGQNVTFRCDPISEHNRLYWYRQTLGQGPEFLTYFQNEAQLEKSRLLSDRFSAERPKGSFSTLEIQRTEQGDSAMYLCASRVGGNQNEKLFFGSGTQLSVL.

This clonotype has only a few counts. This chain links TRBV2 with TRBJ2-3; 12 bases map to TRBD2. V lost 6 bases and J lost 1; bases outside the gene matches: 2. The CDR3 is made up of 15 amino acids. The V gene's germline CDR1 is SNHLY and CDR2 FYNNEI. The CDR3 region is CASRRLAGGTDTQYF. CDR3 DNA: TGTGCCAGCAGGAGACTAGCGGGGGGCACAGATACGCAGTATTTT.

Only a few counts were recorded for this clonotype. The rearrangement uses TRBV24-1 and TRBJ2-3; no reliable D call. Germline CDR1 and CDR2: KGHDR and SFDVKD. Trimming removed 2 bases at V and 4 bases at J, with 6 bases between. CDR3 length equals 13 residues. The CDR3 coding sequence is TGTGCCACCAGTGATTACCCCTCAGATACGCAGTATTTT. Encoded protein: CATSDYPSDTQYF.

This clonotype turned up a few times. The chain carries TRBV6-2 or TRBV6-3 and TRBJ1-5; 7 nucleotides align to TRBD1. Trimming took 5 bases from V and 2 from J; bases not matched to a gene: 3. Per the germline V gene, CDR1 is MNHEY and CDR2 is SVGEGT. The CDR3 has 14 residues. CDR3 DNA: TGTGCCAGCAGTGACGGACAGGGCAATCAGCCCCAGCATTTT. Translating gives CASSDGQGNQPQHF.

There are a few counts of this clonotype. The chain is built from TRBV6-1 and TRBJ1-2; perhaps TRBD1 as D (6 bases). Germline CDR1 MNHNS, CDR2 SASEGT. CDR3 length: 15 residues. With 6 bases removed from V and 4 bases from J, the gap between germline ends came to 18 bases. Here the CDR3 DNA reads TGTGCCAGCAGGGCGGACAGACTCTTGAGCTATGGCTACACCTTC. Protein sequence: CASRADRLLSYGYTF.

The chain combines TRBV19 with TRBJ2-7, with 9 bases lining up with TRBD1. This CDR3 spans 15 amino acids. CDR1 is LNHDA and CDR2 is SQIVND in the germline V gene (reference sequence). With 8 bases clipped from V and 4 bases from J, the junction kept 12 bases outside the gene matches. The DNA for the CDR3 is TGTGCCAGTTCTCGAGCCGGGACAGGGAGTTACGAGCAGTACTTC. Translated: CASSRAGTGSYEQYF.

The V gene is TRBV14, the J gene TRBJ2-7; a possible D gene is TRBD2 (6 bases). The germline V gene has CDR1 SGHDN and CDR2 FVKESK. The CDR3 has 14 residues. V gave up 4 bases and J gave up 0 bases, with 10 bases separating them. CDR3 region: CASSRGTYSYEQYF. DNA for the CDR3: TGTGCCAGCAGCCGAGGGACTTACTCCTACGAGCAGTACTTC.

This clonotype was seen more than once but under ten times. The rearrangement joins TRBV27 to TRBJ2-2; D tentatively fits TRBD1 or TRBD2 (6 bases each). Trimming left V 6 bases short and J 3 bases short, with 14 bases between. CDR1 is MNHEY and CDR2 is SMNVEV in the germline V gene (reference sequence). The CDR3 runs 15 residues. The CDR3 DNA is TGTGCCAGCAGCCGCCGCGGGACATACACCGGGGAGCTGTTTTTT. Residues: CASSRRGTYTGELFF.

For this clonotype: The germline gene is not matched at one end of the junction; a read error may be the cause. The V and J genes are TRBV5-1 and TRBJ2-7, with TRBD1 matching 8 bases. Germline CDR1 is SGHRS and CDR2 is YFSETQ. The CDR3 has 15 amino acids. In DNA form, the CDR3 reads TGCGCCAACAGCTTGTTCGGGACAGGACCCTACGAGCAGTACTTC. The encoded protein is CANSLFGTGPYEQYF.

This clonotype was recorded a few times. The J gene is TRBJ1-1, the V gene TRBV20-1; 9 bases fit TRBD1. The CDR3 length is 14 residues. Per germline, CDR1 DFQATT and CDR2 SNEGSKA (reference sequence). With V trimmed by 3 bases and J by 1 base, 3 bases remained unmatched. The CDR3 here is CSARGQGGNTEAFF. The CDR3 DNA reads as TGCAGTGCTAGGGGACAGGGTGGGAACACTGAAGCTTTCTTT.

The V call is TRBV7-3, the J call TRBJ1-1; weak D call: TRBD1 (5 bases). Trimming took 1 base from V and 8 from J, leaving 11 bases between them. Germline CDR1 is SGHTA and CDR2 is FQGTGA. The CDR3 consists of 13 residues. In DNA, the CDR3 is TGTGCCAGCAGCTTAAATCAGGGCAGGGAAGCTTTCTTT. Its protein product is CASSLNQGREAFF.

The J gene is TRBJ2-1, the V gene TRBV2, with 7 positions matching TRBD1. The CDR3 runs 15 residues. Trimming removed 6 bases from V and 2 bases from J; junction bases left unmatched: 7. Germline V gene sequence: CDR1 SNHLY, CDR2 FYNNEI. The CDR3 loop is CASSEDRRTYNEQFF. DNA for the CDR3: TGTGCCAGCAGCGAGGACAGGAGGACCTACAATGAGCAGTTCTTC.

This clonotype came up a few times. The genes are TRBV4-2 and TRBJ2-4; 11 positions agree with TRBD2. CDR1 is LGHNA, CDR2 YNFKEQ, per germline. The CDR3 runs 18 residues. The V and J ends lost 0 bases and 2 bases, in that order; junction bases with no gene match: 6. CDR3 in amino acids: CASSQEYSGRGTKNIQYF. CDR3 in DNA: TGTGCCAGCAGCCAAGAATATAGCGGGAGGGGAACCAAAAACATTCAGTACTTC.

The chain links TRBV4-3 to TRBJ2-3; TRBD1 might be the D (6 bases). Trimming stripped 0 bases from V and 2 bases from J, with 9 bases between. CDR3 length equals 15 residues. From germline, CDR1 is LGHNA and CDR2 YSLEER. CDR3 region: CASSQDAGATDTQYF. Written as DNA, the CDR3 is TGCGCCAGCAGCCAAGATGCAGGGGCCACAGATACGCAGTATTTT.

V usage is TRBV20-1 and J usage is TRBJ2-1; either TRBD1 or TRBD2 may fit D (5 bases each). CDR1 is DFQATT and CDR2 is SNEGSKA in the germline V gene (reference sequence). This CDR3 spans 13 amino acids. V gave up 1 base and J gave up 8 bases, with 12 bases separating them. In DNA form, the CDR3 reads TGCAGTGCTAGAGGGGGGAGTGGGTATGAGCAGTTCTTC. Translating gives CSARGGSGYEQFF.

V is TRBV7-2 and J is TRBJ2-3; D not resolved. The CDR3 covers 11 residues. Germline V lookup: CDR1 SGHTA, CDR2 FQGNSA. Between the trimmed V and J ends, which lost 7 bases and 1 base, there was a span of 3 bases. The CDR3 DNA sequence: TGTGCCAGCACCCGCACAGATACGCAGTATTTT. It specifies CASTRTDTQYF. The variable domain in full, with the rest retrieved from reference TRBV7-2 and TRBJ2-3, is GAGVSQSPSNKVTEKGKDVELRCDPISGHTALYWYRQSLGQGLEFLIYFQGNSAPDKSGLPSDRFSAERTGGSVSTLTIQRTQQEDSAVYLCASTRTDTQYFGPGTRLTVL.

The rearrangement joins TRBV7-9 to TRBJ2-7; TRBD2 might be the D (6 bases). Trimming shortened V by 2 bases and J by 4 bases, and 9 bases separated the two germline ends. The CDR3 runs 13 residues. Germline V gene lookup returns CDR1 SEHNR and CDR2 FQNEAQ (reference sequence). The CDR3 coding sequence is TGTGCCAGCAGCTTATACGGGAGTTACGAGCAGTACTTC. Translating it yields CASSLYGSYEQYF.

The chain recombines TRBV20-1 with TRBJ2-5; 9 nucleotides match TRBD2. The germline V gene has CDR1 DFQATT and CDR2 SNEGSKA (reference sequence). This CDR3 is 14 amino acids long. V shed 3 bases, J shed 5 bases, and the junction held 7 bases outside the gene matches. The CDR3 region has the DNA TGCAGTGCTAGTGCTAGCGGGACTTTCGAGACCCAGTACTTC. Protein: CSASASGTFETQYF.

This clonotype is termed medium-sized. This chain joins TRBV19 and TRBJ1-5; D is perhaps TRBD1 (5 bases). V was clipped by 4 bases and J by 1 base, with 17 bases between them. CDR1 is LNHDA, CDR2 SQIVND, per germline (reference sequence). The CDR3 has 17 amino acids. The CDR3 protein is CASSTGTGYHSNQPQHF. CDR3 nucleotides: TGTGCCAGTAGTACAGGGACCGGGTACCACAGCAATCAGCCCCAGCATTTT.

The chain joins TRBV6-5 to TRBJ2-2; unclear D gene. The CDR3 totals 14 residues. V was cut by 1 base and J by 1 base, with 4 bases left in between. Germline CDR1 is MNHEY and CDR2 is SVGAGI. CDR3 in amino acids: CASSYFRNTGELFF. CDR3 nucleotides: TGTGCCAGCAGTTACTTTAGGAACACCGGGGAGCTGTTTTTT.

The chain carries TRBV18 and TRBJ2-5, with TRBD2 matching over 8 bases. The CDR3 has 16 amino acids. Germline CDR1 reads KGHSH; CDR2 reads LQKENI. The trim removed 2 bases at V and 0 bases at J, leaving 5 bases unmatched. The DNA for the CDR3 is TGTGCCAGCTCACCAAGGGTAGCGGGATACCAAGAGACCCAGTACTTC. This codes for CASSPRVAGYQETQYF.

The chain couples TRBV6-2 or TRBV6-3 to TRBJ2-1; 10 nucleotides align to TRBD2. The CDR3 is 16 residues long. CDR1 is MNHEY and CDR2 is SVGEGT in the germline V gene. V shed 5 bases and J 7 bases; nucleotides not matched to a gene: 11. The CDR3 nucleotides read TGTGCCAGCAGTGACCTACTAGCGGGATCTTTAAATGAGCAGTTCTTC. Translated, it gives CASSDLLAGSLNEQFF.

This sequence joins TRBV20-1 and TRBJ2-7; the match to TRBD1 covers 7 bases. The germline gives CDR1 DFQATT, CDR2 SNEGSKA (reference sequence). V was clipped by 3 bases and J by 6 bases; unmatched bases: 5. CDR3 length: 12 residues. The CDR3 sequence is CSARTGQFEQYF. The CDR3 nucleotides read TGCAGTGCTAGGACGGGACAGTTCGAGCAGTACTTC.

This chain uses TRBV2 with TRBJ1-6, with 8 positions matching TRBD1. The CDR3 runs to 15 residues. V shed 6 bases, J shed 9 bases, and the junction held 10 bases outside the gene matches. Germline CDR1 SNHLY, CDR2 FYNNEI. CDR3 nucleotides: TGTGCCAGCAGGGGAAACCAGGGGGCTAGTTCACCCCTCCACTTT. This translates into CASRGNQGASSPLHF. Full variable domain (remainder filled in from reference TRBV2 and TRBJ1-6): EPEVTQTPSHQVTQMGQEVILRCVPISNHLYFYWYRQILGQKVEFLVSFYNNEISEKSEIFDDQFSVERPDGSNFTLKIRSTKLEDSAMYFCASRGNQGASSPLHFGNGTRLTVT.

The rearrangement joins TRBV28 to TRBJ1-5; 7 bases line up with TRBD1. CDR1 is MDHEN, CDR2 SYDVKM, per germline. The junction had 6 bases not matched to a gene; V was cut back by 6 bases and J by 4 bases. The CDR3 loop spans 14 amino acids. Written as DNA, the CDR3 is TGTGCCAGCAGCTCGACAGGGTTTAATCAGCCCCAGCATTTT. It is translated as CASSSTGFNQPQHF.

The V gene is TRBV19, the J gene TRBJ2-2, with no clear D. Germline assignment: CDR1 LNHDA and CDR2 SQIVND (reference sequence). Trimming stripped 3 bases from V and 4 bases from J, with 9 bases between. This CDR3 contains 14 residues. The CDR3 protein is CASSMKGRTGELFF. The CDR3 DNA is TGTGCCAGTAGTATGAAAGGGCGCACCGGGGAGCTGTTTTTT.

V gene TRBV6-5 combines with J gene TRBJ1-1, with unresolved D. CDR3 size: 14 residues. Trimming cost V 4 bases and J 1 base, with 10 bases left between them. CDR1 is MNHEY, CDR2 SVGAGI, per germline. CDR3 in amino acids: CASSSGGGNTEAFF. In DNA form, the CDR3 reads TGTGCCAGCAGTTCCGGCGGAGGGAACACTGAAGCTTTCTTT.

This clonotype was seen a handful of times. The rearrangement links TRBV20-1 to TRBJ1-6; no definite D call. This CDR3 is 14 amino acids long. CDR1 is DFQATT and CDR2 is SNEGSKA in the germline V gene (reference sequence). The V end lost 3 bases, the J end lost 5 bases, and 11 bases lay between the germline ends. The CDR3 loop is CSAREGRHNSPLHF. DNA for the CDR3: TGCAGTGCTAGGGAGGGAAGGCATAATTCACCCCTCCACTTT.

This clonotype occurred a few times. V and J are TRBV6-2 or TRBV6-3 and TRBJ2-1; TRBD2 aligns across 9 bases. The CDR3 is 17 residues long. V shed 3 bases, J shed 3 bases, and the junction held 9 bases outside the gene matches. In germline, CDR1 is MNHEY, CDR2 SVGEGT. The CDR3 DNA sequence: TGTGCCAGCAGTTATAGTCCTCCTAGCGGGATCTACAATGAGCAGTTCTTC. Its protein is CASSYSPPSGIYNEQFF.

The chain couples TRBV12-3 or TRBV12-4 to TRBJ1-5; D is uncertain. V lost 3 bases and J 3 bases, leaving 12 bases between the germline ends. This CDR3 has 15 amino acids. The CDR3 region has the DNA TGTGCCAGCAGTTTTCCGAATGGCGACAATCAGCCCCAGCATTTT. Its translation is CASSFPNGDNQPQHF.